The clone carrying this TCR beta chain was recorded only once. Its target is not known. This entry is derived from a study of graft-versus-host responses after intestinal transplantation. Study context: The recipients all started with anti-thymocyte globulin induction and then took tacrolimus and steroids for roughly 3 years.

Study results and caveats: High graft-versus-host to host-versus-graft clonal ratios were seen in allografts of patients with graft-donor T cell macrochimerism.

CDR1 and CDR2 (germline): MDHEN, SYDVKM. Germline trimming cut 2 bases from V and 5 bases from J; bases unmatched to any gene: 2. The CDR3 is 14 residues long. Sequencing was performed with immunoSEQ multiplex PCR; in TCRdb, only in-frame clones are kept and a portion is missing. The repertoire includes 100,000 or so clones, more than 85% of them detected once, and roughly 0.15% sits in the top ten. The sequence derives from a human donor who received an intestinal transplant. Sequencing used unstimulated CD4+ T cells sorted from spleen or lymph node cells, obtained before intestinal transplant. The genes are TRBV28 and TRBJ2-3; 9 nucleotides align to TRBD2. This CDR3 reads CASSLSGRIDTQYF. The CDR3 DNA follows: TGTGCCAGCAGTTTAAGCGGGAGGATAGATACGCAGTATTTT.